What follows describes a single TCR beta chain. This entry belongs to a study of blood T cell repertoires in COVID-19. In terms of age and location, participants ranged from roughly 18 to 95 years and lived in under 30 US areas. Study processing details: Estimated nucleated cell counts came from reference gene primer amplification. The data were produced by immunoSEQ multiplex PCR, yet TCRdb's version contains in-frame clones alone and is incomplete. That table gives V, J and clone size, and the DNA gave D and trimming. The sample lists under 350,000 clones; about nine tenths were seen once. The sample consisted of PBMCs or T cells enriched from blood (not recorded which). This receptor was obtained from a woman in her forties who had recovered from COVID-19.

The DNA of the CDR3 is TGTGCCAGCAGCCCAAGCCCAGGGGGCGACTATGGCTACACCTTC. Its translation is CASSPSPGGDYGYTF. The chain couples TRBV11-2 to TRBJ1-2; 8 nucleotides agree with TRBD1. Germline-derived CDR1 and CDR2 are SGHAT and FQNNGV. The CDR3 is 15 residues long. V trimming: 5 bases; J trimming: 3 bases; junction bases outside the gene matches: 8. Variable domain in full (rest from reference TRBV11-2 and TRBJ1-2): EAGVAQSPRYKIIEKRQSVAFWCNPISGHATLYWYQQILGQGPKLLIQFQNNGVVDDSQLPKDRFSAERLKGVDSTLKIQPAKLEDSAVYLCASSPSPGGDYGYTFGSGTRLTVV.